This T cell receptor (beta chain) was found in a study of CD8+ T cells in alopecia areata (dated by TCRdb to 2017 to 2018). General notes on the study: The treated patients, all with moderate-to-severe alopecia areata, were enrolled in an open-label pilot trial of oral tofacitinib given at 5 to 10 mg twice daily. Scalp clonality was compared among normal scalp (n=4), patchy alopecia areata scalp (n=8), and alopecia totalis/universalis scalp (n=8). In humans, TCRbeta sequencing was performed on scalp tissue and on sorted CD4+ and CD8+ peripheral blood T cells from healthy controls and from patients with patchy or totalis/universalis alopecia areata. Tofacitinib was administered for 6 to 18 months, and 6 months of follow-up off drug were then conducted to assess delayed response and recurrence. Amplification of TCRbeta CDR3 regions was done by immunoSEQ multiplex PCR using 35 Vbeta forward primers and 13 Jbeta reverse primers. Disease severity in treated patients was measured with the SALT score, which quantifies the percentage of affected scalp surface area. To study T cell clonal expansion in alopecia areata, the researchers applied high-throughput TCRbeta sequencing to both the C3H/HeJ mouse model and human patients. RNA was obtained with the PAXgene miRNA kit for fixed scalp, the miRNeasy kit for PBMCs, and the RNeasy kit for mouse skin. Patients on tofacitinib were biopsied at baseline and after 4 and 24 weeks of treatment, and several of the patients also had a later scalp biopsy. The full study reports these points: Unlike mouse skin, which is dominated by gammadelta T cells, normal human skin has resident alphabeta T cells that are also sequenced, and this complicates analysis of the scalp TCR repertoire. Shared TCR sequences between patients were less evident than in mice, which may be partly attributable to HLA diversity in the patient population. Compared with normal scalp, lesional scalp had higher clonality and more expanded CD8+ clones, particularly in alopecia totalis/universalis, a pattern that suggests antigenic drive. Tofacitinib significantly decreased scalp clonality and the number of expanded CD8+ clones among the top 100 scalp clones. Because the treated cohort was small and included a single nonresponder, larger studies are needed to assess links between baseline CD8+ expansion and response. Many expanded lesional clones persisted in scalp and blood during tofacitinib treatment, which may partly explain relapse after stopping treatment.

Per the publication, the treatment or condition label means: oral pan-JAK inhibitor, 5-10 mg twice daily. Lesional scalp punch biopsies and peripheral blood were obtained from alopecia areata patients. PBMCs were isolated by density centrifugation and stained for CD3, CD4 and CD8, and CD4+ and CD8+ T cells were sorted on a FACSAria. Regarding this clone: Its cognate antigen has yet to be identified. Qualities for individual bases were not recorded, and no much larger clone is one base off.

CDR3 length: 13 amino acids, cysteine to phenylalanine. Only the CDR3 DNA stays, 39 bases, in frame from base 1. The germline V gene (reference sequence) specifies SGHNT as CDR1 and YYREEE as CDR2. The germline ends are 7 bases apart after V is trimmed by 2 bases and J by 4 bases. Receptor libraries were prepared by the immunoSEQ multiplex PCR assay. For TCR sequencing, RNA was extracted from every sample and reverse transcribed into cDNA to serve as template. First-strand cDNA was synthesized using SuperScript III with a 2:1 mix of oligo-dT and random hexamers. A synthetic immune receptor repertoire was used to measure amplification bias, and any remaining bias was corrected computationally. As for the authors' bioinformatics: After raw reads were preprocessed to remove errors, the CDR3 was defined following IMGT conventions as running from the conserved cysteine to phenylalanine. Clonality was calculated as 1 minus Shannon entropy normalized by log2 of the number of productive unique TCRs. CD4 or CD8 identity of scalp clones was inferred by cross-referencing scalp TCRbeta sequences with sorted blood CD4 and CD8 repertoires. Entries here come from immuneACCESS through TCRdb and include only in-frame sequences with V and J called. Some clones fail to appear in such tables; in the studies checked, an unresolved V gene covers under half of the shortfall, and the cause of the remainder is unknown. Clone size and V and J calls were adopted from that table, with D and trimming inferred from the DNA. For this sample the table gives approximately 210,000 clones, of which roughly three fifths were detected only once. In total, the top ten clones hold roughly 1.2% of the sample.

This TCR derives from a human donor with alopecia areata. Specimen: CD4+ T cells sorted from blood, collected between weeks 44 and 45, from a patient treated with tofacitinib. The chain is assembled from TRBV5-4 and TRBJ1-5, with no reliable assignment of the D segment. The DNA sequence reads TGTGCCAGCAGCTTTGACGGTAATCAGCCCCAGCATTTT. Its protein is CASSFDGNQPQHF. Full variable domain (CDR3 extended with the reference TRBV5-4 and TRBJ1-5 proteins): ETGVTQSPTHLIKTRGQQVTLRCSSQSGHNTVSWYQQALGQGPQFIFQYYREEENGRGNFPPRFSGLQFPNYSSELNVNALELDDSALYLCASSFDGNQPQHFGDGTRLSIL.